The present T cell receptor (beta chain) was sequenced within a study of shared T cell receptors in the human thymus. CDR1 and CDR2 from the germline V gene are SGDLS and YYNGEE. Trimming removed 4 bases from V and 2 bases from J, with 23 bases in between. This CDR3 region has 18 residues. TCRdb keeps only in-frame clones here, not all; method: immunoSEQ multiplex PCR. Among under 850,000 clones listed, around nine tenths were seen once. This same sample was also part of a study on human thymus T cells. This second study says: Infants served as donors; they were healthy and Finnish and were having corrective surgery for congenital heart defects. Resections that were taken during corrective heart surgery supplied the thymus tissue. Thymic and blood repertoires showed apparently biased V and J gene usage. Unrelated people showed highly overlapping thymic repertoires, related research reported.

The specimen sequenced was thymocytes. V usage is TRBV9 and J usage is TRBJ2-3; perhaps TRBD1 as D (6 bases). This TCR derives from a boy under three years old with a congenital heart defect. The CDR3 region is CASSPLRTADRSTDTQYF. The CDR3 DNA reads TGTGCCAGCAGCCCCCTGCGGACAGCAGACCGATCCACAGATACGCAGTATTTT.